The 20 T cell receptor beta chains listed next were all sequenced from one sample in a study of blood T cell repertoires in COVID-19 (dated by TCRdb to about 2020). The receptor library was made with the immunoSEQ multiplex PCR assay. TCRdb retrieved this table from immuneACCESS and kept in-frame rearrangements only. Not all clones are present; in checked studies, unresolved V genes account for under half, and no reason is known for the remainder. The sample table contains fewer than 500,000 clones; only one count was recorded for approximately 90% of them. In total, the top ten clones hold 1.5% to 2% of the sample. The sample was PBMCs or T cells enriched from blood (not recorded which). These receptors all come from a woman aged 18-29 years with acute COVID-19.

The chain employs TRBV7-9 and TRBJ1-5; TRBD1 agrees at 8 bases. V shed 5 bases and J 1 base; nucleotides not matched to a gene: 4. Germline loops: CDR1 SEHNR, CDR2 FQNEAQ (reference sequence). This CDR3 region has 15 residues. In nucleotides, the CDR3 is TGTGCCAGCAGCGCACAGGGGGAGAGCAATCAGCCCCAGCATTTT. It encodes CASSAQGESNQPQHF.

The chain uses TRBV3-1 (or the pseudogene TRBV3-2) and TRBJ1-1; 7 bases line up with TRBD1. V shed 5 bases and J 1 base; nucleotides not matched to a gene: 4. Germline CDR1 reads LGHDT; CDR2 reads YNNKEL (reference sequence). The CDR3 contains 14 residues. The DNA for the CDR3 is TGTGCCAGCAGCTCAGGGGGAGAGAACACTGAAGCTTTCTTT. Translation: CASSSGGENTEAFF.

This clone was observed a few times. The genes are TRBV12-3 or TRBV12-4 and TRBJ1-5; TRBD1 agrees at 7 bases. The CDR3 has 12 amino acids. CDR3 bases: TGTGCTACAGGGGATAGCAATCAGCCCCAGCATTTT. Protein: CATGDSNQPQHF.

This rearrangement joins TRBV7-2 to TRBJ2-3; the D gene is possibly TRBD2 (5 bases). CDR1 SGHTA and CDR2 FQGNSA come from the germline V gene. CDR3 length: 18 residues. V shed 2 bases and J shed 1 base, with 19 bases lying between them. The CDR3 region is CASSLIGVGLRGTDTQYF. The CDR3 DNA reads TGTGCCAGCAGCTTAATTGGGGTTGGTTTGAGGGGCACAGATACGCAGTATTTT.

The rearrangement uses TRBV7-2 and TRBJ1-4, with a possible D match to TRBD1 (6 bases). The CDR3 is 15 amino acids. CDR1 and CDR2 from the germline V gene are SGHTA and FQGNSA. The V end lost 5 bases, the J end lost 8 bases, and 18 bases lay between the germline ends. The CDR3 DNA reads as TGTGCCAGCAGCGTACCGACAGGCTCCGGCGAAAAACTGTTTTTT. Translated, it gives CASSVPTGSGEKLFF.

The genes are TRBV27 and TRBJ1-5; D is uncertain. V gave up 3 bases and J gave up 12 bases, with 6 bases separating them. Germline V gene lookup returns CDR1 MNHEY and CDR2 SMNVEV (reference sequence). This CDR3 has 10 residues. The DNA for the CDR3 is TGTGCCAGCAGTTTTCGTAGCCAGCATTTT. This encodes CASSFRSQHF.

The rearrangement uses TRBV6-5 and TRBJ2-1; 10 bases match TRBD1. Germline CDR1 reads MNHEY; CDR2 reads SVGAGI. V gave up 3 bases and J gave up 10 bases; unmatched junction bases: 9. The CDR3 is made up of 15 amino acids. Written as DNA, the CDR3 is TGTGCCAGCAGTTATAAACGGGACAGGGGACGGGAGCAGTTCTTC. Its protein is CASSYKRDRGREQFF.

Comments on this clone: This specimen includes other DNA sequences encoding the same CDR3. This rearrangement joins TRBV27 to TRBJ1-2, with 9 bases identical to TRBD1. The CDR3 is 14 amino acids. J gave up 5 bases and V 4 bases, and 5 bases lay outside the gene matches. Germline V gene sequence: CDR1 MNHEY, CDR2 SMNVEV (reference sequence). The CDR3 sequence is CASSSTGGAYGYTF. CDR3 coding DNA: TGTGCCAGCAGTTCTACAGGGGGCGCATATGGCTACACCTTC.

This rearrangement joins TRBV9 to TRBJ1-3, with TRBD1 matching 8 bases. In germline, CDR1 is SGDLS, CDR2 YYNGEE. CDR3 length: 15 residues. Trimming removed 3 bases from V and 4 bases from J; junction bases left unmatched: 6. This CDR3 is CASSAATGVGNTIYF. As DNA, the CDR3 is TGTGCCAGCAGCGCGGCGACAGGGGTGGGAAACACCATATATTTT.

Points on this clone: Because the CDR3's place on the DNA is in doubt, the DNA is left out and the CDR3 is given as listed by TCRdb. This chain's CDR3 is CASSPWVGQGAPPFF. The rearrangement uses TRBV6-5 and TRBJ1-1; the tabulated D call, TRBD1, remains unverified against the DNA. The germline V gene encodes CDR1 MNHEY and CDR2 SVGAGI. A total of 15 residues make up the CDR3, ends included.

A remark on this clone: Distinct nucleotide sequences in the sample also encode this CDR3. V is TRBV6-1 and J is TRBJ2-2, with 11 nucleotides matching TRBD2. Per germline, CDR1 MNHNS and CDR2 SASEGT. CDR3 size: 15 residues. The V segment lost 2 bases and the J segment 4 bases; nucleotides outside the gene matches: 0. Here the CDR3 DNA reads TGTGCCAGCAGTGAACTAGCGGGGGGCACCGGGGAGCTGTTTTTT. Its translation is CASSELAGGTGELFF.

This clone was counted only a few times. The J gene is TRBJ1-2, the V gene TRBV2; D call uncertain. Trimming removed 6 bases from V and 2 bases from J, with 7 bases in between. The CDR3 has 12 amino acids. Germline V gene data show CDR1 as SNHLY and CDR2 as FYNNEI. The CDR3 DNA reads as TGTGCCAGCAGCCTTTTCAACTATGGCTACACCTTC. It is translated as CASSLFNYGYTF.

V is TRBV11-2 and J is TRBJ2-2; 7 bases match TRBD1. The CDR3 extends over 15 amino acids. Trimming at V came to 8 bases and at J to 1 base, leaving 7 bases not matched to a gene. Germline V CDR1 and CDR2: SGHAT, FQNNGV. The CDR3 DNA reads as TGTGCCAGCCCCGCCCGGGACAGGAACACCGGGGAGCTGTTTTTT. This translates into CASPARDRNTGELFF.

The chain couples TRBV3-1 (or the pseudogene TRBV3-2) to TRBJ1-4; D is perhaps TRBD1 (5 bases). The CDR3 has 15 residues. CDR1 LGHDT and CDR2 YNNKEL come from the germline V gene (reference sequence). Trimming took off 0 bases at V and 6 bases at J, with 11 bases between the two ends. CDR3: CASSQDPRVDEKLFF. The CDR3 coding sequence is TGTGCCAGCAGCCAAGACCCCAGGGTGGATGAAAAACTGTTTTTT.

The V call is TRBV18, the J call TRBJ1-2, with 7 bases fitting TRBD1. The CDR3 totals 15 residues. Losses at the gene ends were 3 bases for V and 5 bases for J; bases not matched to a gene: 9. The germline V gene encodes CDR1 KGHSH and CDR2 LQKENI. CDR3 in DNA: TGTGCCAGCTCACCCGGACAGGCAGGGGTGTATGGCTACACCTTC. It is translated as CASSPGQAGVYGYTF.

The chain employs TRBV7-8 and TRBJ1-5; D is undetermined. Trimming removed 1 base from V and 0 bases from J, with 13 bases in between. The CDR3 covers 17 residues. The germline CDR1 and CDR2 sequences are SGHVS and FQNEAQ. DNA of the CDR3: TGTGCCAGCAGCTTAGTACCGGCAGGCTATAGCAATCAGCCCCAGCATTTT. Its translation is CASSLVPAGYSNQPQHF.

This clone was seen only a few times. CDR3 residues: CAISDNQETQYF. The DNA for the CDR3 is TGTGCCATCAGTGACAACCAAGAGACCCAGTACTTC. V and J are TRBV10-3 and TRBJ2-5; D uncertain. CDR3 size: 12 residues. Trimming left V 3 bases short and J 0 bases short, with 2 bases between. Germline values: CDR1 ENHRY, CDR2 SYGVKD.

The chain employs TRBV27 and TRBJ2-7, with TRBD1 identical over 9 bases. Germline CDR1 reads MNHEY; CDR2 reads SMNVEV (reference sequence). J lost 1 base, V lost 5 bases, and 3 bases had no gene match. The CDR3 length is 14 residues. In DNA form, the CDR3 reads TGTGCCAGCAGTCACGGACAGGGGTCCTACGAGCAGTACTTC. Translating it yields CASSHGQGSYEQYF.

This chain connects TRBV24-1 to TRBJ2-3, with 8 bases identical to TRBD2. This CDR3 is 16 amino acids long. Germline CDR1 is KGHDR and CDR2 is SFDVKD. V was pared by 4 bases and J by 4 bases, with 9 bases of the junction left unmatched. Here the CDR3 reads CATSEAGTRLADTQYF. CDR3 sequence (DNA): TGTGCCACCAGTGAAGCCGGGACTAGGCTCGCAGATACGCAGTATTTT.

The rearrangement uses TRBV13 and TRBJ2-5; 7 nucleotides agree with TRBD2. CDR3 length: 15 amino acids. Trimming removed 6 bases from V and 8 bases from J; junction bases left unmatched: 15. The germline V gene encodes CDR1 PRHDT and CDR2 FYEKMQ (reference sequence). Here the CDR3 DNA reads TGTGCCAGCAGTCCCGGGACTACCAGCGAGTACACCCAGTACTTC. Translation gives CASSPGTTSEYTQYF. Filled out from reference TRBV13 and TRBJ2-5, the complete variable domain reads AAGVIQSPRHLIKEKRETATLKCYPIPRHDTVYWYQQGPGQDPQFLISFYEKMQSDKGSIPDRFSAQQFSDYHSELNMSSLELGDSALYFCASSPGTTSEYTQYFGPGTRLLVL.